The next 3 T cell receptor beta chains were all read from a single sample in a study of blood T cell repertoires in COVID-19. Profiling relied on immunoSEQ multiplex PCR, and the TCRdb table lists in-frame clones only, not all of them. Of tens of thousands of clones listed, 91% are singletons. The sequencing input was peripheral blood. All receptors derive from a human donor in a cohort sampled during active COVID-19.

CDR3 amino acids: CASSFLGQANQPQHF. CDR3 in DNA: TGTGCCAGCAGCTTCCTCGGACAGGCAAATCAGCCCCAGCATTTT. The chain carries TRBV7-2 and TRBJ1-5, with 7 nucleotides matching TRBD1. The CDR3 runs 15 residues. Looked up from germline, CDR1 is SGHTA and CDR2 is FQGNSA. V shed 3 bases, J shed 4 bases, and the junction held 6 bases outside the gene matches.

The CDR3 coding sequence is TGTGCCAGCAGTCGACTAGCCTCTGGGGCCAACGTCCTGACTTTC. Residues: CASSRLASGANVLTF. J is TRBJ2-6 and V is TRBV6-4; 7 bases map to TRBD2. CDR3 length equals 15 residues. Per the germline V gene, CDR1 is MRHNA and CDR2 is SNTAGT. With 5 bases clipped from V and 0 bases from J, the junction kept 1 base outside the gene matches.

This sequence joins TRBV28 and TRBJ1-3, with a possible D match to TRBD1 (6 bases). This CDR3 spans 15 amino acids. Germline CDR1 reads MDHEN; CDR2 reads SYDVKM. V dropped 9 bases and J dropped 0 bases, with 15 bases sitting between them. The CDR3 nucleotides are TGTGCCAGTCTCCCCCCCAGGGGCTCTGGAAACACCATATATTTT. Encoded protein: CASLPPRGSGNTIYF.